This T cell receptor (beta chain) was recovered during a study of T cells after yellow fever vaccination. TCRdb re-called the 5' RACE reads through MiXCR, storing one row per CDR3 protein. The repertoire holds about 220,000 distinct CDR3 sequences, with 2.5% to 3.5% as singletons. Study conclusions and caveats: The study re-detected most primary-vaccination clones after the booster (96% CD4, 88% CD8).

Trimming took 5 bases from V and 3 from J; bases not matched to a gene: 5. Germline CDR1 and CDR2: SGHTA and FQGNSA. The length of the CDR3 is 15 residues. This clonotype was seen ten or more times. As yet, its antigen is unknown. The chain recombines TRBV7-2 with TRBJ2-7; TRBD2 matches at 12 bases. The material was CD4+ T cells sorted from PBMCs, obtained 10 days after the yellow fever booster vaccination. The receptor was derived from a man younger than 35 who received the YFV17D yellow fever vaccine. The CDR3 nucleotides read TGTGCCAGCAGCCCACTAGCGGGGGGACTCTACGAGCAGTACGTC. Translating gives CASSPLAGGLYEQYV.